A selection of T cell receptor beta chains follows, all from one sample in a study of blood T cell repertoires in COVID-19. Here immunoSEQ multiplex PCR was the method, and the copy in TCRdb shows in-frame clones only, minus some. The data show almost 200,000 clones, with more than 70% seen just once and over 7% held by the top ten. The sequencing input was PBMCs or T cells enriched from blood (not recorded which). The receptors stem from a woman aged 18-29 years who had recovered from COVID-19. Both conserved end residues are part of each CDR3. A D gene is named only where the DNA matches it firmly. Expanded clones are given a class, and other clones once, few, many or no size at all.

v_call,j_call,clone_size,d_call,cdr3_length,cdr3_nt,cdr3_aa
TRBV5-1,TRBJ2-2,.,TRBD2,16,TGCGCCAGCAGCCAACTTAGCGGGGCGAACACCGGGGAGCTGTTTTTT,CASSQLSGANTGELFF
TRBV5-4,TRBJ2-5,.,TRBD2,17,TGTGCCAGCAGCTTGGGCCTACTAGCGGGGGGGCGGGAGACCCAGTACTTC,CASSLGLLAGGRETQYF
TRBV10-1,TRBJ1-2,.,.,13,TGCGCCAGCAGCTCGGGGGAAAACTATGGCTACACCTTC,CASSSGENYGYTF
TRBV27,TRBJ2-7,.,.,14,TGTGCCAGCAGTTTAGGAGACGGAGCCTACGAGCAGTACTTC,CASSLGDGAYEQYF
TRBV9,TRBJ1-5,.,.,15,TGTGCCAGCACCGAAGGACAGATTAGCAATCAGCCCCAGCATTTT,CASTEGQISNQPQHF
TRBV5-5,TRBJ1-1,.,.,13,TGTGCCAGCAGCTTGGGGAGGAACACTGAAGCTTTCTTT,CASSLGRNTEAFF
TRBV2,TRBJ1-1,once,.,16,TGTGCCAGCAGTGAAGTATGGGACACTTTATTCCTAGGAGCTTTCTTT,CASSEVWDTLFLGAFF
TRBV2,TRBJ1-3,.,TRBD1,19,TGTGCCAGCAGTGACGGCGGGTACCGACAGGGAACCTCAGGAAACACCATATATTTT,CASSDGGYRQGTSGNTIYF
TRBV2,TRBJ1-2,.,TRBD1,14,TGTGCCAGCAGCCCCTGGACAGGGGGAGCTGGCTACACCTTC,CASSPWTGGAGYTF
TRBV5-5,TRBJ2-1,.,TRBD2,15,TGTGCCAGCAGCCCCGGGGGGGGGCGCCTAACCGAGCAGTTCTTC,CASSPGGGRLTEQFF
TRBV9,TRBJ2-3,once,TRBD2,16,TGTGCCAGCAGTGATCTAGCGGGGGGACGCACAGATACGCAGTATTTT,CASSDLAGGRTDTQYF
TRBV12-3/TRBV12-4,TRBJ2-5,.,.,13,TGTGCCAGCAGCCTCCGAGAGCAAGAGACCCAGTACTTC,CASSLREQETQYF
TRBV28,TRBJ1-4,once,TRBD1,15,TGTGCCAGCAGTTTATCCGAGACAGGGGCGAAAAAACTGTTTTTT,CASSLSETGAKKLFF
TRBV5-8,TRBJ1-6,.,TRBD1,15,TGTGCCAGCACCCCTCAGGGGGTTCGTACTTCACCCCTCCACTTT,CASTPQGVRTSPLHF
TRBV4-1,TRBJ2-5,.,.,15,TGCGCCAGCAGCCAAGGGCCAGGGGTTCAAGAGACCCAGTACTTC,CASSQGPGVQETQYF
TRBV6-2/TRBV6-3,TRBJ2-5,.,TRBD1,15,TGTGCCAGCAGCCAACCCACGACAGGGACAGAGACCCAGTACTTC,CASSQPTTGTETQYF
TRBV3-1/TRBV3-2,TRBJ2-7,.,TRBD1,12,TGTGCCAGCAGCAGTAAGGGGACAGGGGAGTACTTC,CASSSKGTGEYF
TRBV2,TRBJ1-2,.,.,11,TGTGCCAGCAGGACTGGCGGGCCTAACACCTTC,CASRTGGPNTF
TRBV5-1,TRBJ1-1,.,.,14,TGCGCCAGCACAGAACAGGGTCTGGGTACTGAAGCTTTCTTT,CASTEQGLGTEAFF
TRBV3-1/TRBV3-2,TRBJ1-1,.,.,13,TGTGCCAGCAGCCCTCAGTCAGGGGCCAGGGGTTACTTT,CASSPQSGARGYF
TRBV11-2,TRBJ2-3,.,.,16,TGTGCCAGCAGCTTAGTGGGGGGGGCCTCCCCAGATACGCAGTATTTT,CASSLVGGASPDTQYF
TRBV19,TRBJ2-2,.,TRBD1,16,TGTGCCAGTAGTTTATGGACAGGGCCTAACACCGGGGAGCTGTTTTTT,CASSLWTGPNTGELFF
TRBV19,TRBJ1-5,.,TRBD1,15,TGTGCCAGTAGTATCCCCGGACAGGGCGGTCAGCCCCAGCATTTT,CASSIPGQGGQPQHF
TRBV6-1,TRBJ1-3,.,.,14,TGTGCCAGCAGTGATTACGGGTCTGGAAACACCATATATTTT,CASSDYGSGNTIYF